The 2 T cell receptor beta chains given below trace back to one sample, sequenced in a study of blood T cells in healthy people across ages. The second PCR ran about 6 to 11 cycles with a sample-barcoded 5' primer and J-beta primers. TCRdb reanalysed the 5' RACE reads using MiXCR and keeps one entry per CDR3 protein. The sample has 250,000 to 300,000 distinct CDR3 sequences; roughly 27% are singletons. The sample consisted of blood. The receptors stem from a woman in her seventies in good health.

In this sample, this clonotype turned up a few times. This chain joins TRBV4-2 and TRBJ1-4, with D unclear. V was clipped by 3 bases and J by 4 bases, with 6 bases between them. CDR1 is LGHNA, CDR2 YNFKEQ, per germline. The CDR3 sequence is 13 residues long. The CDR3 sequence: CASSQPDNEKLFF. CDR3 bases: TGTGCCAGCAGCCAGCCAGATAATGAAAAACTGTTTTTT.

The chain joins TRBV29-1 to TRBJ2-1; 7 bases fit TRBD2. The J call may be mistaken, given a closer DNA end match to TRBJ2-5. This CDR3 is 13 amino acids long. Per the germline V gene, CDR1 is SQVTM and CDR2 is ANQGSEA. This CDR3 is CSVEDWGGETQYF. CDR3 sequence (DNA): TGCAGCGTTGAAGATTGGGGGGGTGAGACCCAGTACTTC.